The text below deals with one TCR beta chain. Its antigen is as yet unknown. For TCRbeta, the library was prepared with unique molecular identifiers. TCRdb reanalysed the PCR reads using MiXCR and keeps one entry per CDR3 protein. The repertoire holds around 500,000 distinct CDR3 sequences, roughly 24% seen once, with 13% to 15% in the top ten. This sample is drawn from a study of T-cell reconstitution after alpha-beta-depleted transplantation in children. Whole-study findings and limits: Several hundred expanded graft clones reportedly supplied alpha-beta T cells about two months after transplant. Certain patients had high TCRbeta diversity at day 60, and it came from recipient T cells and thymic progenitors that survived. T cells produced anew were the main source of T-cell counts and diversity one year after transplant.

Germline V gene data show CDR1 as MDHEN and CDR2 as SYDVKM. With V trimmed by 1 base and J by 5 bases, 7 bases remained unmatched. The CDR3 is 16 amino acids. The TCR comes from a boy younger than two who had a stem cell transplant for acute myeloid leukemia, so the T cells may come from the graft donor. This chain links TRBV28 with TRBJ2-5, with 10 nucleotides matching TRBD2. The sample consisted of PBMCs, mostly from graft donor cells, taken 360 days after TCRalphabeta/CD19-depleted stem cell transplant. CDR3 nucleotide sequence: TGTGCCAGCAGTTTATTGTTAGCGGGGGGAGACGAGACCCAGTACTTC. Translated, it gives CASSLLLAGGDETQYF.